A single sample is the source of the 10 T cell receptor beta chains below, sequenced in a study of immune evolution from preneoplasia to lung adenocarcinoma. Data came from immunoSEQ multiplex PCR; TCRdb stores just in-frame clones and leaves some out. The sample has about 6,300 clones, roughly 88% seen once. The sequenced sample consisted of FFPE lung adenocarcinoma in situ tissue. These receptor sequences come from a donor of 70 years or more with lung adenocarcinoma.

The J gene is TRBJ1-1, the V gene TRBV4-1; weak D call: TRBD1 (5 bases). The V and J ends lost 0 bases and 2 bases respectively, with 10 bases between them. CDR3 length equals 15 residues. The germline V gene encodes CDR1 MGHRA and CDR2 YSYEKL. In nucleotides, the CDR3 is TGCGCCAGCAGCCAAGATCCGACAGACAACACTGAAGCTTTCTTT. Encoded protein: CASSQDPTDNTEAFF.

The chain uses TRBV14 and TRBJ2-3; 10 bases are a match to TRBD2. V shed 2 bases, J shed 10 bases, and the junction held 3 bases outside the gene matches. CDR1 SGHDN and CDR2 FVKESK come from the germline V gene. The CDR3 sequence is 13 residues long. CDR3 nucleotide sequence: TGTGCCAGCAGCCAACATCTAGCGGGAGCGCAGTATTTT. Translated, it gives CASSQHLAGAQYF.

The chain carries TRBV15 and TRBJ2-7; TRBD2 matches 11 bases. Per germline, CDR1 LNHNV and CDR2 YYDKDF (reference sequence). This CDR3 region has 16 residues. V lost 0 bases to trimming and J lost 3 bases; unmatched junction nucleotides: 4. The CDR3 sequence is CATSRDRTSGSYEQYF. The DNA of the CDR3 is TGTGCCACCAGCAGAGATCGCACTAGCGGGAGCTACGAGCAGTACTTC.

The V gene is TRBV27, the J gene TRBJ2-7; D gene uncertain. CDR1 MNHEY and CDR2 SMNVEV come from the germline V gene (reference sequence). V lost 5 bases to trimming and J lost 0 bases, with 17 bases between them. This CDR3 has 16 residues. The DNA for the CDR3 is TGTGCCAGCAGTCCGTTCGGTGCCCCTAGCTCCTACGAGCAGTACTTC. This gives the protein CASSPFGAPSSYEQYF.

The V gene is TRBV2, the J gene TRBJ2-2; D call uncertain. This CDR3 spans 15 amino acids. The germline V gene encodes CDR1 SNHLY and CDR2 FYNNEI. Trimming removed 6 bases from V and 2 bases from J, with 13 bases in between. The CDR3 nucleotides are TGTGCCAGCAGCGAACTTGGACCTAACACCGGGGAGCTGTTTTTT. Translating gives CASSELGPNTGELFF.

The chain uses TRBV7-9 and TRBJ2-2, with 13 bases that match TRBD2. J gave up 10 bases and V 1 base, and 9 bases lay outside the gene matches. The CDR3 extends over 17 amino acids. In germline, CDR1 is SEHNR, CDR2 FQNEAQ (reference sequence). The CDR3 loop reads CASSLVRGLAGEKELFF. The DNA for the CDR3 is TGTGCCAGCAGCTTAGTGCGCGGACTAGCGGGAGAAAAGGAGCTGTTTTTT.

The chain links TRBV4-1 to TRBJ2-7, with a weak D call TRBD2 (5 bases). This CDR3 region has 15 residues. Trimming took off 3 bases at V and 0 bases at J, with 12 bases between the two ends. In germline, CDR1 is MGHRA, CDR2 YSYEKL. The CDR3 coding sequence is TGCGCCAGCAGCCAGCTCGGACTCGACTCCTACGAGCAGTACTTC. It encodes CASSQLGLDSYEQYF.

Only a few counts were recorded for this clone. V and J are TRBV4-2 and TRBJ2-2, with 8 bases identical to TRBD2. Germline V gene lookup returns CDR1 LGHNA and CDR2 YNFKEQ. The V segment lost 4 bases and the J segment 4 bases; nucleotides outside the gene matches: 5. The CDR3 consists of 15 residues. Here the CDR3 DNA reads TGTGCCAGCAGCCCAGCGGGAGAGGGCACCGGGGAGCTGTTTTTT. It yields the protein CASSPAGEGTGELFF.

J is TRBJ2-1 and V is TRBV6-1; 10 bases match TRBD1. The CDR3 consists of 13 residues. V was pared by 3 bases and J by 10 bases, with 3 bases of the junction left unmatched. Germline CDR1 is MNHNS and CDR2 is SASEGT. Here the CDR3 reads CASSDGDRGEQFF. The CDR3 DNA reads TGTGCCAGCAGTGACGGGGACAGGGGCGAGCAGTTCTTC.

CDR3 sequence (DNA): TGTGCCAGCAGTAACCCCGGGACAAACCTCAATCAGCCCCAGCATTTT. It translates to CASSNPGTNLNQPQHF. The chain employs TRBV6-6 and TRBJ1-5; D may be TRBD1 (6 bases). Trimming pared 5 bases from V and 3 bases from J, leaving 17 bases between. Per the germline V gene, CDR1 is MNHNY and CDR2 is SVGAGI (reference sequence). The CDR3 runs to 16 residues.